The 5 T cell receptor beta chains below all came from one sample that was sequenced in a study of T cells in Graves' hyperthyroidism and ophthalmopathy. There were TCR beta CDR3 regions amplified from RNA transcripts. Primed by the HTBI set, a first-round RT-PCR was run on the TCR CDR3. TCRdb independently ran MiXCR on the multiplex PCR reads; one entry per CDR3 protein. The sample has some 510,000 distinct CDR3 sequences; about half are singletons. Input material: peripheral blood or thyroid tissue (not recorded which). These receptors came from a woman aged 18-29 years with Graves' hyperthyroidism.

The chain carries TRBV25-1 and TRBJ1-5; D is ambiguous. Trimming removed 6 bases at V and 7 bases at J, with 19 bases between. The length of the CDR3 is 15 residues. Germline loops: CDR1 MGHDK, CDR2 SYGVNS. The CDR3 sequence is CASRESPGKRQPQHF. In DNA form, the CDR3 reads TGTGCCAGCAGAGAGAGTCCGGGGAAGAGGCAGCCCCAGCATTTT.

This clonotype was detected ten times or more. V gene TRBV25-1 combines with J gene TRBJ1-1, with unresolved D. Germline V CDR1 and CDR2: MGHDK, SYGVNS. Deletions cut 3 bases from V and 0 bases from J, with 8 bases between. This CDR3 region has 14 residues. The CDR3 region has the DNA TGTGCCAGCAGTGATGTCCAATTGAACACTGAAGCTTTCTTT. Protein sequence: CASSDVQLNTEAFF.

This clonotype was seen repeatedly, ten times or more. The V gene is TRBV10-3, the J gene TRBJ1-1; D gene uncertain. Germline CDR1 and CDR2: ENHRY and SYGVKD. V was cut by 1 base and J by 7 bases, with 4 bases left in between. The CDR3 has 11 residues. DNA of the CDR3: TGTGCCATCAGTGAGTACGGTGAAGCTTTCTTT. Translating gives CAISEYGEAFF.

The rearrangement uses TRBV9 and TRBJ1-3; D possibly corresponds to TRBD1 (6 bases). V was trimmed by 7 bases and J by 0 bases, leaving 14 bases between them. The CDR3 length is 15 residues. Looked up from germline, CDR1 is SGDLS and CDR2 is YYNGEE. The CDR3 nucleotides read TGTGCCAGCGGACAGACAGTCTTCTCTGGAAACACCATATATTTT. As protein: CASGQTVFSGNTIYF. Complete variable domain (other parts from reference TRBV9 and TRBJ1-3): DSGVTQTPKHLITATGQRVTLRCSPRSGDLSVYWYQQSLDQGLQFLIQYYNGEERAKGNILERFSAQQFPDLHSELNLSSLELGDSALYFCASGQTVFSGNTIYFGEGSWLTVV.

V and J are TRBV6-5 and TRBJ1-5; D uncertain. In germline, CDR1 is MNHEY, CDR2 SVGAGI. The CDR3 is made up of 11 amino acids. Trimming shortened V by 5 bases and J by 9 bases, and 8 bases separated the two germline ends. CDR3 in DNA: TGTGCCAGCAGTGAGGAGAGGCCCCAGCATTTT. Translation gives CASSEERPQHF.